The sequence of this T cell receptor beta chain was determined in a study of cytotoxic CD8 clonotypes in ibrutinib-treated CLL. The overall study: On average, each sample had roughly 230,000 productive templates and 100,000 or so productive rearrangements.

About this clone itself: The antigen remains undetermined.

General observations from the study: Sampling times, which were not matched between the groups, differed between sustained-remission patients and progressing patients. The study found public clonotypes uncommon, contracting or stable on treatment.

The CDR3 contains 14 residues. The trim removed 3 bases at V and 8 bases at J, leaving 7 bases unmatched. Germline CDR1 SGHTA, CDR2 FQGTGA. Measured with immunoSEQ multiplex PCR; TCRdb has only the in-frame clones, and not every one. Of about 160,000 clones listed, roughly 80% are singletons. About 2 micrograms of genomic DNA (from cryopreserved PBMCs) were used for TCR beta libraries. The sequence came from a human donor with chronic lymphocytic leukemia. The chain uses TRBV7-3 and TRBJ1-2; TRBD1 matches at 9 bases. This sample comprised PBMCs, obtained after 24 months of ibrutinib treatment. CDR3 coding DNA: TGTGCCAGCAGCTTTACAGGGGGCGATGACGGCTACACCTTC. It is translated as CASSFTGGDDGYTF.